This record looks at one TCR beta chain sequence and its context. These data originate in a study of blood T cell repertoires in COVID-19. Study-level background: Acute and convalescent COVID-19 samples came from the United States, Italy and Spain.

Germline loops: CDR1 SGHKS, CDR2 YYEKEE (reference sequence). V was shortened by 3 bases and J by 2 bases, with 22 bases between the two germline ends. The CDR3 totals 18 residues. Authors' processing steps: Reference gene primer amplification gave nucleated cell count estimates. Generated by immunoSEQ multiplex PCR, the TCRdb table keeps only in-frame clones and is missing some. From that table come the V and J calls and clone size; the DNA was used to work out D and trimming. The table includes some 64,000 clones, more than 65% detected once. The sequenced sample consisted of peripheral blood. The receptor's source is a human donor in a cohort sampled during active COVID-19. The rearrangement uses TRBV5-5 and TRBJ2-3, with D possibly TRBD1 on 7 matching bases. CDR3 loop: CASSSAGLDRAATDTQYF. As DNA, the CDR3 is TGTGCCAGCAGCTCGGCGGGACTTGACAGGGCCGCCACAGATACGCAGTATTTT.